This record covers a single TCR beta chain. It has no known antigen specificity. Base qualities are not at hand, and no much larger clone is one base apart. The CDR3 goes from the cysteine to the phenylalanine over 11 residues. The entry retains the CDR3 DNA only, 33 bases that are in frame from base 1. V was cut back by 6 bases and J by 6 bases, leaving a gap of 6 bases between them. Looking up the germline V gene yields CDR1 MNHNS and CDR2 SASEGT. These data belong to a study of OX40 agonist ivuxolimab in advanced cancers. Notes on the research overall: Ivuxolimab, which targeted the costimulatory receptor OX40 (CD134), was an agonistic, fully human IgG2 monoclonal antibody. Intravenous ivuxolimab was administered to patients every 2 weeks at six dose levels: 0.01, 0.1, 0.3, 1.5, 3 and 10 mg/kg. The monotherapy dose-escalation portion (N ≈ 57 patients) of the phase I ivuxolimab trial is reported in the paper. Patients were allowed to have had prior anti-PD-1, anti-PD-L1 or anti-CTLA-4 therapy, and 40% of the dose-escalation patients had previously received checkpoint inhibitors. Of the roughly 52 dose-escalation patients, hepatocellular carcinoma was present in around 20, melanoma in around 15, renal cell carcinoma in 9 and head and neck cancer in 9. Partial responses were achieved by three dose-escalation patients, of whom one had hepatocellular carcinoma and two had cutaneous melanoma. A male proportion of about 79% and a mean age of approximately 61 years, ranging from roughly 23 to 79, were recorded for the dose-escalation cohort. Peripheral TCRbeta sequencing aimed to test whether ivuxolimab altered TCR sequence diversity and caused clonal T-cell expansion. What the authors observed across the whole study: On average, CD8+ T cells showed more expanded clones than CD4+ T cells after ivuxolimab. Which antigens the clonally expanded peripheral T cells were specific for was not determined. Low levels of normalized T-cell clonal expansion were also seen in some nonresponding patients. In partial responders in the 0.1-3.0 mg/kg groups, normalized peripheral clonal expansion was found to be among the lowest, especially among CD8+ T cells. At doses of 0.1 to 3.0 mg/kg, clonal expansion of both CD4+ and CD8+ T cells in blood was seen between baseline and week 6.

The trial excluded patients who had a history of autoimmune disease or who were on systemic immunosuppression. Peripheral blood for TCR sequencing was drawn from every dose cohort at baseline, at cycle 4 day 1 and at cycle 7 day 1. The samples were taken from a phase I, first-in-human, multicenter, open-label dose-escalation trial of ivuxolimab. Adults with locally advanced or metastatic melanoma, renal cell, hepatocellular, or head and neck squamous cell carcinoma were enrolled in the trial. Before TCR sequencing, CD4+ and CD8+ T cells were separately sorted from peripheral blood. Genomic DNA was extracted from sorted cells for sequencing of the TCRbeta CDR3 region. The immunoSEQ Assay was used to sequence the TCRbeta CDR3 regions. What TCRdb holds here is the immuneACCESS table cut down to in-frame rearrangements. Part of the clones is not present; checked against another copy, under half of the missing clones reflect an unresolved V gene, and the others are unexplained. The sample records about 51,000 clones, around 77% of which are singletons. The ten largest clones represent around 2% of the sample.

The chain uses TRBV6-1 and TRBJ2-1; confidence is insufficient to name the D gene. The sample was CD4+ or CD8+ T cells sorted from blood, taken in a trial of the OX40 agonist ivuxolimab. This TCR was sampled from an adult with an advanced solid tumor such as melanoma, head and neck, liver or kidney cancer. The CDR3 is CASRLSNEQFF. The bases read TGTGCCAGCAGACTTAGCAATGAGCAGTTCTTC.